Following are 3 T cell receptor beta chains from one sample sequenced in a study of tumor and adjacent non-tumor tissue in lung cancer. The library came from three nested PCR rounds adapted from ARM-PCR protocols. TCRdb reprocessed the multiplex PCR reads via MiXCR and lists one record per CDR3 protein. The repertoire consists of over 100,000 distinct CDR3 sequences, with under 65% occurring once and the leading ten covering roughly 20%. This sample's RNA came from whole unsorted tissue. More than 3 cm separated this lung sample from the edge of the tumor. Sequencing was performed on distant non-tumor lung tissue. The source of these receptors is a man between 60 and 75 years old with non-small cell lung cancer.

A note on this clonotype: Compared with germline, one end of the junction differs, possibly owing to a read error. The rearrangement joins TRBV4-1 to TRBJ1-4, with D possibly TRBD1 on 6 matching bases. CDR3 length equals 17 residues. CDR1 is MGHRA and CDR2 is YSYEKL in the germline V gene. CDR3 region: CASSQRTDPATNEKLFF. CDR3 nucleotide sequence: TGCGCCAGTAGCCAGAGGACAGACCCGGCAACTAATGAAAAACTGTTTTTT.

In regard to this clonotype: One junction end does not reproduce the germline sequence, and a read error may be involved. The chain is built from TRBV5-1 and TRBJ2-6; a possible D gene is TRBD2 (6 bases). The CDR3 length is 15 residues. Germline CDR1 and CDR2: SGHRS and YFSETQ. The CDR3 region is CANSLEGSGANVLTF. The CDR3 region has the DNA TGCGCCAACAGCTTGGAGGGCTCTGGGGCCAACGTCCTGACTTTC.

Ten or more counts support this clonotype. This chain uses TRBV4-3 with TRBJ2-3; no definite D call. The germline V gene has CDR1 LGHNA and CDR2 YSLEER. The CDR3 totals 16 residues. The V gene lost 0 bases and the J gene lost 2 bases, with 12 bases spanning the gap. The chain's CDR3 is CASSQDDQPSTDTQYF. For the CDR3, the DNA is TGCGCCAGCAGCCAAGATGACCAGCCGTCCACAGATACGCAGTATTTT.